A single sample gave rise to the 28 T cell receptor beta chains below, sequenced in a study of cytomegalovirus exposure and HLA in healthy donors. A multiplex PCR was run with 60 Vbeta primers and 13 Jbeta primers. The protocol was immunoSEQ multiplex PCR, while the TCRdb copy is restricted to in-frame clones and leaves out a portion. This sample has about 120,000 clones; more than 60% occur once, and the top ten carry about 3%. Sequencing input: PBMCs. Receptors originate from a middle-aged woman in good health and CMV-seropositive.

The CDR3 is CARAGDANVLTF. DNA for the CDR3: TGTGCCAGAGCAGGGGACGCCAACGTCCTGACTTTC. This chain joins TRBV2 and TRBJ2-6, with a tentative D call TRBD1 (6 bases). This CDR3 contains 12 residues. CDR1 is SNHLY, CDR2 FYNNEI, per germline. The germline V and J ends were trimmed by 9 bases and 7 bases, with 10 bases remaining between them.

The rearrangement links TRBV29-1 to TRBJ1-1; D possibly corresponds to TRBD1 (5 bases). Per the germline V gene, CDR1 is SQVTM and CDR2 is ANQGSEA. The CDR3 is 12 amino acids. Trimming took 1 base from V and 5 from J, leaving 8 bases between them. This CDR3 reads CSVEGRGTEAFF. CDR3 coding DNA: TGCAGCGTTGAAGGACGGGGGACTGAAGCTTTCTTT.

This chain connects TRBV10-2 to TRBJ2-4, with D possibly TRBD1 on 5 matching bases. The CDR3 is 15 amino acids. V was clipped by 2 bases and J by 2 bases, with 10 bases between them. Germline assignment: CDR1 WSHSY and CDR2 SAAADI. The CDR3 spells CASSEGAPPKNIQYF. CDR3 coding DNA: TGCGCCAGCAGTGAGGGGGCCCCCCCCAAAAACATTCAGTACTTC.

The V gene is TRBV9, the J gene TRBJ1-2; the D is unclear. The germline V gene encodes CDR1 SGDLS and CDR2 YYNGEE. The CDR3 is 14 amino acids. V was clipped by 0 bases and J by 2 bases, with 8 bases between them. Here the CDR3 reads CASSVGQLNYGYTF. Written as DNA, the CDR3 is TGTGCCAGCAGCGTAGGGCAACTAAACTATGGCTACACCTTC.

The chain combines TRBV27 with TRBJ2-5; a weak D match, TRBD2 (6 bases). The CDR3 is 14 residues long. V shed 3 bases and J shed 4 bases, with 12 bases lying between them. From germline, CDR1 is MNHEY and CDR2 SMNVEV (reference sequence). CDR3 sequence reads: CASSLQGGRETQYF. DNA for the CDR3: TGTGCCAGCAGTTTGCAGGGAGGTCGAGAGACCCAGTACTTC.

This clone was observed a few times. The chain is built from TRBV5-1 and TRBJ1-2; maybe TRBD1 (5 bases). CDR1 SGHRS and CDR2 YFSETQ come from the germline V gene. The CDR3 contains 15 residues. The germline V and J ends were trimmed by 0 bases and 4 bases, with 13 bases remaining between them. The CDR3 DNA reads TGCGCCAGCAGCTTGGGGGGCCTAGGGGTCTATGGCTACACCTTC. Its translation: CASSLGGLGVYGYTF.

The V gene is TRBV11-3, the J gene TRBJ2-1, with TRBD2 matching over 7 bases. The germline gives CDR1 SGHNT, CDR2 YENEEA. V lost 5 bases, J lost 10 bases, and 14 bases stayed unmatched. This CDR3 is 15 amino acids long. CDR3 bases: TGTGCCAGCAGCCAAGGAGGGGCGGGAGTATCCGAGCAGTTCTTC. This encodes CASSQGGAGVSEQFF.

To note about this clone: Other DNA sequences from this sample encode an identical CDR3 as well. This rearrangement joins TRBV7-9 to TRBJ2-3, with D possibly being TRBD2 (6 bases). CDR3 length: 16 residues. The V end was cut by 5 bases, the J end by 3 bases, with 18 bases between. Germline V gives CDR1 SEHNR, CDR2 FQNEAQ (reference sequence). Here the CDR3 DNA reads TGTGCCAGCAGCCTGGAGGAGGGAGTTGGTACAGATACGCAGTATTTT. Its translation is CASSLEEGVGTDTQYF.

This clone has just a few counts. V usage is TRBV7-9 and J usage is TRBJ2-7; D not certain. The CDR3 totals 14 residues. Trimming took 1 base from V and 0 from J, leaving 7 bases between them. Per the germline V gene, CDR1 is SEHNR and CDR2 is FQNEAQ (reference sequence). The CDR3 DNA sequence: TGTGCCAGCAGCTTAGGGCTGCCCTCCTACGAGCAGTACTTC. Protein sequence: CASSLGLPSYEQYF.

This clone was recorded only once. The chain recombines TRBV4-2 with TRBJ1-1; weak D call: TRBD1 (6 bases). This CDR3 has 16 residues. The germline V and J ends were trimmed by 3 bases and 0 bases, with 14 bases remaining between them. Germline V CDR1 and CDR2: LGHNA, YNFKEQ. In nucleotides, the CDR3 is TGTGCCAGCAGCCAGTTGAGGGGGAAGATGAACACTGAAGCTTTCTTT. Amino acid sequence: CASSQLRGKMNTEAFF.

This clone was seen only a few times. J is TRBJ1-4 and V is TRBV5-1; 7 bases fit TRBD1. This CDR3 spans 15 amino acids. The germline V gene encodes CDR1 SGHRS and CDR2 YFSETQ. V was clipped by 2 bases and J by 0 bases; unmatched bases: 1. CDR3 bases: TGCGCCAGCAGCTTAGGACAGGCAACTAATGAAAAACTGTTTTTT. Amino acids: CASSLGQATNEKLFF.

This sequence joins TRBV13 and TRBJ2-1; 7 bases are a match to TRBD1. Germline V CDR1 and CDR2: PRHDT, FYEKMQ (reference sequence). CDR3 length: 15 amino acids. With V trimmed by 5 bases and J by 3 bases, 7 bases remained unmatched. DNA of the CDR3: TGTGCCAGCAGCAAGACAGGGAAAGACTACAATGAGCAGTTCTTC. This sequence encodes CASSKTGKDYNEQFF.

V and J are TRBV18 and TRBJ2-7; D unresolved. Germline V CDR1 and CDR2: KGHSH, LQKENI. Trimming left V 3 bases short and J 3 bases short, with 6 bases between. CDR3 size: 12 residues. For the CDR3, the DNA is TGTGCCAGCTCACCGGCTAGCTACGAGCAGTACTTC. It is translated as CASSPASYEQYF.

The chain joins TRBV30 to TRBJ1-4; D is unresolved. Germline V CDR1 and CDR2: GTSNPN, SVGIG (reference sequence). Trimming removed 3 bases from V and 3 bases from J, with 14 bases in between. The CDR3 is 15 residues long. The CDR3 bases are TGTGCCTGGAGCCAGACCCCGCGGGCTAATGAAAAACTGTTTTTT. It yields the protein CAWSQTPRANEKLFF.

This chain joins TRBV7-2 and TRBJ2-7; a weak D match, TRBD1 (6 bases). The CDR3 runs 15 residues. The germline CDR1 and CDR2 sequences are SGHTA and FQGNSA. The V and J ends lost 5 bases and 1 base respectively, with 15 bases between them. The CDR3 here is CASSHRVSSSYEQYF. CDR3 nucleotide sequence: TGTGCCAGCAGCCACAGGGTATCGTCGTCCTACGAGCAGTACTTC.

The J gene is TRBJ1-5, the V gene TRBV12-5; D uncertain. This CDR3 comprises 13 residues. Germline values: CDR1 LGHNT, CDR2 FRNRAP. Trimming shortened V by 3 bases and J by 5 bases, and 8 bases separated the two germline ends. CDR3 sequence (DNA): TGTGCTAGTGGTTTAGCCGGGGATCAGCCCCAGCATTTT. This codes for CASGLAGDQPQHF.

The gene calls are TRBV9 and TRBJ1-3; TRBD1 is a possible D gene (5 bases). V lost 5 bases, J lost 0 bases, and 12 bases lay in between. CDR1 is SGDLS, CDR2 YYNGEE, per germline. The CDR3 sequence is 15 residues long. CDR3 sequence: CASSGGSASGNTIYF. CDR3 sequence (DNA): TGTGCCAGCAGTGGGGGGTCGGCCTCTGGAAACACCATATATTTT. Complete variable domain (other parts from reference TRBV9 and TRBJ1-3): DSGVTQTPKHLITATGQRVTLRCSPRSGDLSVYWYQQSLDQGLQFLIQYYNGEERAKGNILERFSAQQFPDLHSELNLSSLELGDSALYFCASSGGSASGNTIYFGEGSWLTVV.

This clone was picked up one time. The sample contains more than one DNA sequence encoding this CDR3. This chain joins TRBV7-3 and TRBJ2-3, with D maybe TRBD2 (5 bases). Germline values: CDR1 SGHTA, CDR2 FQGTGA. Trimming removed 6 bases at V and 3 bases at J, with 10 bases between. This CDR3 spans 13 amino acids. Here the CDR3 DNA reads TGTGCCAGCAGTTTAGGCGGGACAGATACGCAGTATTTT. Translated, it gives CASSLGGTDTQYF. Full variable domain (outside the CDR3, taken from reference TRBV7-3 and TRBJ2-3): GAGVSQTPSNKVTEKGKYVELRCDPISGHTALYWYRQSLGQGPEFLIYFQGTGAADDSGLPNDRFFAVRPEGSVSTLKIQRTERGDSAVYLCASSLGGTDTQYFGPGTRLTVL.

V gene TRBV19 combines with J gene TRBJ2-6; D is possibly TRBD1 (7 bases). The germline gives CDR1 LNHDA, CDR2 SQIVND (reference sequence). This CDR3 spans 16 amino acids. Trimming left V 8 bases short and J 1 base short, with 15 bases between. CDR3 sequence (DNA): TGTGCCAGTGCGGAGGGGGCGAAGTCTGGGGCCAACGTCCTGACTTTC. This sequence encodes CASAEGAKSGANVLTF. Full variable domain (rest looked up from reference TRBV19 and TRBJ2-6): DGGITQSPKYLFRKEGQNVTLSCEQNLNHDAMYWYRQDPGQGLRLIYYSQIVNDFQKGDIAEGYSVSREKKESFPLTVTSAQKNPTAFYLCASAEGAKSGANVLTFGAGSRLTVL.

The rearrangement links TRBV19 to TRBJ2-1, with a possible D match to TRBD2 (7 bases). The germline CDR1 and CDR2 sequences are LNHDA and SQIVND (reference sequence). The germline V and J ends were trimmed by 8 bases and 5 bases, with 16 bases remaining between them. CDR3 size: 14 residues. The CDR3 reads CASALGGADNEQFF. CDR3 coding DNA: TGTGCCAGTGCCCTAGGGGGGGCAGACAATGAGCAGTTCTTC.

The CDR3 coding sequence is TGTGCCAGCAGGACGACAGGGTATAGCAATCAGCCCCAGCATTTT. This encodes CASRTTGYSNQPQHF. The chain recombines TRBV2 with TRBJ1-5; 7 bases align to TRBD1. CDR3 length: 15 amino acids. Unmatched junction bases numbered 5, after V lost 6 bases and J lost 0 bases. Germline V gene data show CDR1 as SNHLY and CDR2 as FYNNEI.

CDR3 nucleotides: TGTGCCAGCTGGGATGATAGCGGGAGCCTGCGAGGGTTTGGTACGCAGTATTTT. Its protein is CASWDDSGSLRGFGTQYF. This chain connects TRBV27 to TRBJ2-3; the match to TRBD2 covers 9 bases. The V gene's germline CDR1 is MNHEY and CDR2 SMNVEV (reference sequence). CDR3 length: 18 residues. J gave up 8 bases and V 8 bases, and 23 bases lay outside the gene matches.

CDR3 in amino acids: CASGRRWTPLTNEKLFF. The CDR3 coding sequence is TGTGCCAGCGGGCGAAGATGGACACCGTTAACTAATGAAAAACTGTTTTTT. This chain uses TRBV27 with TRBJ1-4; maybe TRBD1 (5 bases). Germline V CDR1 and CDR2: MNHEY, SMNVEV (reference sequence). The CDR3 is 17 residues long. Trimming took 8 bases from V and 1 from J, leaving 20 bases between them.

This chain joins TRBV29-1 and TRBJ2-5; possibly TRBD1 for D (5 bases). The germline V gene encodes CDR1 SQVTM and CDR2 ANQGSEA. The CDR3 loop spans 13 amino acids. V was pared by 3 bases and J by 1 base, with 9 bases between. CDR3 sequence (DNA): TGCAGCGTTGAGGGGCGCTCCCAAGAGACCCAGTACTTC. As protein: CSVEGRSQETQYF. The entire variable domain, with the rest obtained from reference TRBV29-1 and TRBJ2-5, is as follows: SAVISQKPSRDICQRGTSLTIQCQVDSQVTMMFWYRQQPGQSLTLIATANQGSEATYESGFVIDKFPISRPNLTFSTLTVSNMSPEDSSIYLCSVEGRSQETQYFGPGTRLLVL.

The chain recombines TRBV19 with TRBJ2-2, with 11 nucleotides matching TRBD2. V was pared by 6 bases and J by 5 bases, with 14 bases of the junction left unmatched. This CDR3 is built from 18 residues. Per germline, CDR1 LNHDA and CDR2 SQIVND (reference sequence). CDR3 DNA: TGTGCCAGTAGCCGCTTGGGACTAGCGGCAAATCCGACCGGGGAGCTGTTTTTT. Residues: CASSRLGLAANPTGELFF.

This clone has just one count. In DNA, the CDR3 is TGTGCCAGCACCAAGTCGGGGGTATACGAGCAGTACTTC. Translating gives CASTKSGVYEQYF. V gene TRBV6-5 combines with J gene TRBJ2-7; D is possibly TRBD2 (6 bases). Trimming left V 7 bases short and J 4 bases short, with 14 bases between. The CDR3 runs 13 residues. Germline V CDR1 and CDR2: MNHEY, SVGAGI.

The genes are TRBV9 and TRBJ1-2, with a weak D call TRBD1 (6 bases). Deletions cut 4 bases from V and 1 base from J, with 11 bases between. Germline lookup yields CDR1 SGDLS and CDR2 YYNGEE. The CDR3 length is 14 residues. The DNA of the CDR3 is TGTGCCAGCAGCTCACAGGGATTTAACTATGGCTACACCTTC. Protein product: CASSSQGFNYGYTF.

The V call is TRBV11-1, the J call TRBJ2-1, with 7 bases lining up with TRBD1. Germline lookup yields CDR1 SGHAT and CDR2 FQDESV (reference sequence). V was pared by 2 bases and J by 3 bases, with 7 bases of the junction left unmatched. The CDR3 length is 16 residues. CDR3 loop: CASSLYRGSLYNEQFF. The CDR3 DNA reads as TGTGCCAGCAGCTTATACAGGGGTTCCCTCTACAATGAGCAGTTCTTC.